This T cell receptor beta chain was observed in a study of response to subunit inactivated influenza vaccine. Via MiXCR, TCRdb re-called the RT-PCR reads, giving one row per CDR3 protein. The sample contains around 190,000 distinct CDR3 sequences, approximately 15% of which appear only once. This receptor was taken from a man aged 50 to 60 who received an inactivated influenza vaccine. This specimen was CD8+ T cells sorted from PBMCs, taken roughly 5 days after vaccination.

This chain's CDR3 is CASSLSFSLGERFDEQFF. CDR3 nucleotides: TGTGCCAGCAGCTTATCCTTTTCATTGGGGGAGAGATTCGATGAGCAGTTCTTC. This rearrangement joins TRBV11-2 to TRBJ2-1; D may correspond to TRBD1 or TRBD2 (5 bases each). Germline loops: CDR1 SGHAT, CDR2 FQNNGV. The CDR3 totals 18 residues. The ends were cut back, 2 bases at V and 8 bases at J, with 25 bases in the middle.